The 17 T cell receptor beta chains given below trace back to one sample, sequenced in a study of glioma-infiltrating T cells after dendritic cell vaccination. Only in-frame clones appear in the TCRdb table, and some are missing; sequencing was by immunoSEQ multiplex PCR. The sample has around 100,000 clones; roughly 76% are singletons. Specimen: blood, collected before dendritic cell vaccination. The source of these receptors is a human donor with glioblastoma.

V usage is TRBV7-2 and J usage is TRBJ1-2; D possibly corresponds to TRBD1 (5 bases). V lost 1 base and J 8 bases, leaving 20 bases between the germline ends. Germline loops: CDR1 SGHTA, CDR2 FQGNSA. The CDR3 sequence is 16 residues long. The CDR3 loop is CASSLVGRQGPGGYTF. CDR3 in DNA: TGTGCCAGCAGCTTAGTTGGGCGTCAGGGCCCCGGGGGCTACACCTTC.

This clone came up once. The J gene is TRBJ1-5, the V gene TRBV30, with a weak D call TRBD1 (5 bases). Trimming shortened V by 4 bases and J by 5 bases, and 12 bases separated the two germline ends. Germline loops: CDR1 GTSNPN, CDR2 SVGIG (reference sequence). This CDR3 has 13 amino acids. The CDR3 region is CAWTDRLDQPQHF. CDR3 DNA sequence: TGTGCCTGGACCGACAGACTAGATCAGCCCCAGCATTTT.

The chain's CDR3 is CAWSVLDRVYGYTF. CDR3 nucleotides: TGTGCCTGGAGTGTACTGGACAGGGTTTATGGCTACACCTTC. The chain couples TRBV30 to TRBJ1-2; 8 bases match TRBD1. Germline CDR1 GTSNPN, CDR2 SVGIG (reference sequence). The CDR3 covers 14 residues. J gave up 5 bases and V 0 bases, and 5 bases lay outside the gene matches.

This clone was counted only a few times. The chain combines TRBV7-2 with TRBJ2-7; 9 bases map to TRBD1. V dropped 5 bases and J dropped 1; count of bases not matched to a gene: 6. This CDR3 has 15 amino acids. In germline, CDR1 is SGHTA, CDR2 FQGNSA. As DNA, the CDR3 is TGTGCCAGCAGCCCCCTACAGGGGGCATCCTACGAGCAGTACTTC. As protein: CASSPLQGASYEQYF. The variable domain in full, completed from reference TRBV7-2 and TRBJ2-7, reads GAGVSQSPSNKVTEKGKDVELRCDPISGHTALYWYRQSLGQGLEFLIYFQGNSAPDKSGLPSDRFSAERTGGSVSTLTIQRTQQEDSAVYLCASSPLQGASYEQYFGPGTRLTVT.

The chain carries TRBV9 and TRBJ1-2; D is uncertain. The CDR3 loop spans 14 amino acids. In germline, CDR1 is SGDLS, CDR2 YYNGEE. Trimming pared 0 bases from V and 8 bases from J, leaving 14 bases between. The CDR3 reads CASSVGSGVEGYTF. The CDR3, as DNA: TGTGCCAGCAGCGTAGGTTCGGGAGTCGAAGGCTACACCTTC.

The V and J genes are TRBV6-5 and TRBJ1-5; 8 bases match TRBD1. The CDR3 is 15 residues long. V lost 2 bases, J lost 8 bases, and 8 bases stayed unmatched. Germline V gives CDR1 MNHEY, CDR2 SVGAGI. DNA of the CDR3: TGTGCCAGCAGTTACGGGCAGGGGGCTGGAGAGCCCCAGCATTTT. This gives the protein CASSYGQGAGEPQHF.

This chain joins TRBV2 and TRBJ2-7; TRBD1 agrees at 11 bases. The V gene's germline CDR1 is SNHLY and CDR2 FYNNEI. V trimming: 7 bases; J trimming: 3 bases; junction bases outside the gene matches: 5. The CDR3 spans 14 residues. This CDR3 reads CASTGTGGHYEQYF. The CDR3 nucleotides read TGTGCCAGCACCGGGACAGGGGGTCACTACGAGCAGTACTTC. Using reference TRBV2 and TRBJ2-7 for the parts outside the CDR3, the full variable domain is EPEVTQTPSHQVTQMGQEVILRCVPISNHLYFYWYRQILGQKVEFLVSFYNNEISEKSEIFDDQFSVERPDGSNFTLKIRSTKLEDSAMYFCASTGTGGHYEQYFGPGTRLTVT.

J is TRBJ1-4 and V is TRBV9, with D uncertain. This CDR3 is built from 15 residues. Germline-derived CDR1 and CDR2 are SGDLS and YYNGEE. With 0 bases removed from V and 5 bases from J, the gap between germline ends came to 11 bases. The CDR3 region has the DNA TGTGCCAGCAGCGTAGGAGCGCAACCCAATGAAAAACTGTTTTTT. Its translation: CASSVGAQPNEKLFF.

This clone was counted ten times or more. V and J are TRBV19 and TRBJ2-3, with 9 nucleotides matching TRBD1. J was trimmed by 4 bases and V by 7 bases; bases with no gene match: 9. The CDR3 is made up of 15 amino acids. Germline CDR1 LNHDA, CDR2 SQIVND (reference sequence). Here the CDR3 reads CASTLRGQGADTQYF. In DNA form, the CDR3 reads TGTGCCAGTACGTTAAGGGGACAGGGTGCAGATACGCAGTATTTT.

The chain combines TRBV27 with TRBJ2-7; TRBD1 agrees at 8 bases. The ends lost 4 bases at V and 5 bases at J; junction bases unmatched: 7. Germline-derived CDR1 and CDR2 are MNHEY and SMNVEV (reference sequence). This CDR3 region has 14 residues. As DNA, the CDR3 is TGTGCCAGCAGTTCCCGACAGGGGATGAACGAGCAGTACTTC. Protein product: CASSSRQGMNEQYF.

V is TRBV5-1 and J is TRBJ1-5; 11 bases align to TRBD1. Germline CDR1 is SGHRS and CDR2 is YFSETQ. V was pared by 7 bases and J by 6 bases, with 3 bases of the junction left unmatched. The CDR3 runs 13 residues. The CDR3 loop is CASPGTGGQPQHF. The CDR3 bases are TGCGCCAGCCCCGGGACAGGGGGTCAGCCCCAGCATTTT. The variable domain in full, completed from reference TRBV5-1 and TRBJ1-5, reads KAGVTQTPRYLIKTRGQQVTLSCSPISGHRSVSWYQQTPGQGLQFLFEYFSETQRNKGNFPGRFSGRQFSNSRSEMNVSTLELGDSALYLCASPGTGGQPQHFGDGTRLSIL.

The rearrangement joins TRBV11-1 to TRBJ2-1; tentative D call: TRBD1 (6 bases). The CDR3 length is 16 residues. The germline CDR1 and CDR2 sequences are SGHAT and FQDESV (reference sequence). The V gene lost 7 bases and the J gene lost 3 bases, with 19 bases spanning the gap. In nucleotides, the CDR3 is TGTGCCAGCACCCCCTGGGGGCCAGGGAGCTACAATGAGCAGTTCTTC. Its protein is CASTPWGPGSYNEQFF.

This clone was detected only a few times. V gene TRBV4-3 combines with J gene TRBJ2-1; tentatively, D is TRBD2 (5 bases). CDR3 length: 13 residues. Trimming stripped 3 bases from V and 15 bases from J, with 18 bases between. Per the germline V gene, CDR1 is LGHNA and CDR2 is YSLEER. The CDR3 bases are TGCGCCAGCAGCCACCTCCAAGTGGCGGGTCGGTTCTTC. Its translation: CASSHLQVAGRFF.

The rearrangement joins TRBV6-4 to TRBJ2-2; 7 nucleotides line up with TRBD1. V was pared by 5 bases and J by 2 bases, with 8 bases of the junction left unmatched. This CDR3 has 16 amino acids. Germline CDR1 MRHNA, CDR2 SNTAGT. CDR3 in amino acids: CASSSSGTENTGELFF. CDR3 nucleotides: TGTGCCAGCAGTTCGTCCGGGACAGAAAACACCGGGGAGCTGTTTTTT.

This clone was observed a single time. The rearrangement joins TRBV27 to TRBJ1-2, with 9 bases that match TRBD1. Germline V CDR1 and CDR2: MNHEY, SMNVEV (reference sequence). This CDR3 spans 13 amino acids. The J segment lost 7 bases and the V segment lost 0 bases, leaving 0 bases of the junction unmatched. The CDR3 coding sequence is TGTGCCAGCAGTTTATCGGACAGGGGTGGCTACACCTTC. Protein product: CASSLSDRGGYTF.

This clone was seen more than once but under ten times. The CDR3 DNA reads TGCAGCGTTGCAGGGGGCAGGGGCTACACCTTC. Encoded protein: CSVAGGRGYTF. The V gene is TRBV29-1, the J gene TRBJ1-2; the match to TRBD1 covers 8 bases. The V and J ends lost 4 bases and 8 bases, in that order; junction bases with no gene match: 3. The V gene's germline CDR1 is SQVTM and CDR2 ANQGSEA. CDR3 length: 11 residues.

This clone was seen a handful of times. CDR3 loop: CASSKGQLSNTEAFF. Written as DNA, the CDR3 is TGCGCCAGCAGCAAGGGACAGTTGTCCAACACTGAAGCTTTCTTT. The genes are TRBV5-1 and TRBJ1-1, with 7 bases that match TRBD1. The CDR3 is 15 residues long. With 4 bases clipped from V and 2 bases from J, the junction kept 8 bases outside the gene matches. From germline, CDR1 is SGHRS and CDR2 YFSETQ.